This section outlines one T cell receptor (beta chain) sequence together with its context. What it binds is unknown. TCRdb's table, derived via immunoSEQ multiplex PCR, lists solely in-frame clones and lacks some. This sample has 95,000 to 150,000 clones; over 65% occur once, and the top ten carry over 3%. The CDR3 is 14 residues long. Germline CDR1 is SEHNR and CDR2 is FQNEAQ (reference sequence). V lost 0 bases to trimming and J lost 5 bases, with 7 bases between them. This specimen belongs to a study of identifying expanded T cells in peripheral blood. Study results and limitations: Roughly 2-week clone count variance significantly increased as total template count grew. Roughly 1.2 clones differed between technical replicates, versus about 15 and 19 over time.

Healthy donors had no documented immune events, such as infections, while sampled. The clonotype was recovered from a person aged 18-70 years in good health. V usage is TRBV7-9 and J usage is TRBJ1-4; D not resolved. The sample was blood. This CDR3 is CASSLAPGNEKLFF. The DNA of the CDR3 is TGTGCCAGCAGCTTAGCGCCCGGGAATGAAAAACTGTTTTTT.